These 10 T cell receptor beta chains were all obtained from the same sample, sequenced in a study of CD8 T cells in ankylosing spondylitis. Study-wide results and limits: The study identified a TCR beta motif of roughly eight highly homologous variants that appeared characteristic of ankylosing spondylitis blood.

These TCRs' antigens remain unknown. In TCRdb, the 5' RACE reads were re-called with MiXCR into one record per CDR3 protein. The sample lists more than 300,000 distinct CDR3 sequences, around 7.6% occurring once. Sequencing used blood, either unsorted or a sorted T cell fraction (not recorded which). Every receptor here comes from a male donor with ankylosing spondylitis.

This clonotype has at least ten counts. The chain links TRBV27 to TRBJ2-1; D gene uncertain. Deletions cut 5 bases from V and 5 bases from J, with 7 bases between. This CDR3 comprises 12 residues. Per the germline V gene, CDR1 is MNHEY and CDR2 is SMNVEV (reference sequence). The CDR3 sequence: CASSQNNNEQFF. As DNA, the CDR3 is TGTGCCAGCAGTCAGAACAACAATGAGCAGTTCTTC.

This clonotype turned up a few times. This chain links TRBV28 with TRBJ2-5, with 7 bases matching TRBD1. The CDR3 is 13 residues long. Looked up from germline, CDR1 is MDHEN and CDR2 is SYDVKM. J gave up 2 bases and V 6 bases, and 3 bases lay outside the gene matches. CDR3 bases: TGTGCCAGCAGGAAGGGGGCTCAAGAGACCCAGTACTTC. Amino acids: CASRKGAQETQYF.

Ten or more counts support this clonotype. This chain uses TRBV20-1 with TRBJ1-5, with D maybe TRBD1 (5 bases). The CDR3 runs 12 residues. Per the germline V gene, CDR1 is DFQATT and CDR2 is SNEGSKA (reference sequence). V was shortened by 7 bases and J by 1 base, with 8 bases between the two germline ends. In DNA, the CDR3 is TGCAGTGTTCGACAGAGCAATCAGCCCCAGCATTTT. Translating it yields CSVRQSNQPQHF.

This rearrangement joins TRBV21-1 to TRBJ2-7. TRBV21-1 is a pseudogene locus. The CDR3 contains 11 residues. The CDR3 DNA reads TGTGCCAGCAGCGCCGTTAGAGAGCAGTACTTC. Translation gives CASSAVREQYF.

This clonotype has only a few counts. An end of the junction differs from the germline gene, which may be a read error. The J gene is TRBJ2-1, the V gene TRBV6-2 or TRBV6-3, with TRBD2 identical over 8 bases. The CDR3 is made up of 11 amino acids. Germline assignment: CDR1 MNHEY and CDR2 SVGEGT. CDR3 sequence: CASSNGLAPYF. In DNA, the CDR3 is TGTGCCAGCAGTAACGGACTAGCACCCTATTTC.

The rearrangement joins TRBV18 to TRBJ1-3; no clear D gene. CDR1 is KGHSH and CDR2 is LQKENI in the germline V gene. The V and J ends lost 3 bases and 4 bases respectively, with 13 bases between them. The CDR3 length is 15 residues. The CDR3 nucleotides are TGTGCCAGCTCACCCGGTCCAAACCAGGGAAACACCATATATTTT. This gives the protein CASSPGPNQGNTIYF.

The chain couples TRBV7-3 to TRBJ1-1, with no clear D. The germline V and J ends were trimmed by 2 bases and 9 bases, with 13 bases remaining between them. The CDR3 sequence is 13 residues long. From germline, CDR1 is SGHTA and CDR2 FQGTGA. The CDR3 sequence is CASSLGKAGKAFF. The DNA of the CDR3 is TGTGCCAGCAGCTTAGGGAAGGCAGGTAAAGCTTTCTTT. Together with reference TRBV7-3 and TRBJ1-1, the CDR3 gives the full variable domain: GAGVSQTPSNKVTEKGKYVELRCDPISGHTALYWYRQSLGQGPEFLIYFQGTGAADDSGLPNDRFFAVRPEGSVSTLKIQRTERGDSAVYLCASSLGKAGKAFFGQGTRLTVV.

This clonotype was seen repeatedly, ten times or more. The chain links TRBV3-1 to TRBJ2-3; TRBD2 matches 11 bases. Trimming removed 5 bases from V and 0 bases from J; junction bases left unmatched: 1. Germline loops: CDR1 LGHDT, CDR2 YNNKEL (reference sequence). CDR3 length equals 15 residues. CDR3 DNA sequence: TGTGCCAGCAGCGGACTAGCGGGTAGCACAGATACGCAGTATTTT. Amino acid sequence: CASSGLAGSTDTQYF.

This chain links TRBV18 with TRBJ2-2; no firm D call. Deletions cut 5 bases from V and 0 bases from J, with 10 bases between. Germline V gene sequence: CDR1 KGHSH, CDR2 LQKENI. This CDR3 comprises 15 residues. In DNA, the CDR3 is TGTGCCAGCTCAAAGACCGTCGCGAACACCGGGGAGCTGTTTTTT. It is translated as CASSKTVANTGELFF.

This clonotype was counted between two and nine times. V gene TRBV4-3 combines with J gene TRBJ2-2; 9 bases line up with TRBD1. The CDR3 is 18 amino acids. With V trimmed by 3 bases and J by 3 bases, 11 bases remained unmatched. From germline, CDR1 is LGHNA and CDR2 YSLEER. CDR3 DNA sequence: TGCGCCAGCAGCCAGGAGATAACAGGGGGCTGGGACACCGGGGAGCTGTTTTTT. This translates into CASSQEITGGWDTGELFF.